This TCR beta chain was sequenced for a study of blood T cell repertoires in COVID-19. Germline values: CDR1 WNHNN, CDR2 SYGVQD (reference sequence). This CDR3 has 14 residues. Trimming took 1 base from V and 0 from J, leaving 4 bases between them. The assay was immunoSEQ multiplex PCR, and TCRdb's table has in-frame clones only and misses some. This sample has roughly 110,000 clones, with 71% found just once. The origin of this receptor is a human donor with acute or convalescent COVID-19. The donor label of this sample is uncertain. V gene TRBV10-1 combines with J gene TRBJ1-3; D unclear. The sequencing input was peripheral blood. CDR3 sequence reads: CASSEYSSGNTIYF. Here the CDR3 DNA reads TGCGCCAGCAGTGAGTACAGCTCTGGAAACACCATATATTTT.